These T cell receptor beta chains were read from a single sample in a study of T-cell reconstitution after alpha-beta-depleted transplantation in children. From the PCR reads, TCRdb called clonotypes with MiXCR, one entry per CDR3 protein. Of 450,000 to 700,000 distinct CDR3 sequences detected, 27% appear once; the ten largest clones hold approximately 39%. The specimen comprised PBMCs, sampled before TCRalphabeta/CD19-depleted stem cell transplant. These receptors were taken from a boy under three years old with Wiskott-Aldrich syndrome, due to receive a stem cell transplant. The CDR3 runs from the conserved cysteine through the conserved F or W. Fields, in order: J gene, V gene, D gene, clone size, CDR3 DNA, CDR3 protein. The D gene is left open where the match is weak. Expanded clones are given a class, and other clones once, few, many or no size at all.

j_call: TRBJ2-3; v_call: TRBV12-3/TRBV12-4; d_call: -; clone_size: few; cdr3_nt: TGTGCCAGCAGTTTAGTTATTCCAGCTACGCAGTATTTT; cdr3_aa: CASSLVIPATQYF
j_call: TRBJ2-7; v_call: TRBV29-1; d_call: TRBD1; clone_size: -; cdr3_nt: TGCAGCGCCGCTAGGGAGTCAGGGGGCTCCTACGAGCAGTACTTC; cdr3_aa: CSAARESGGSYEQYF
j_call: TRBJ2-3; v_call: TRBV24-1; d_call: -; clone_size: -; cdr3_nt: TGTGCCACCAGTGATACGGACAGCTCGGGGCCAGATACGCAGTATTTT; cdr3_aa: CATSDTDSSGPDTQYF
j_call: TRBJ2-7; v_call: TRBV27; d_call: -; clone_size: -; cdr3_nt: TGTGCCAGCAGTCCGAACCCTTACAGGGACGAGCAGTACTTC; cdr3_aa: CASSPNPYRDEQYF
j_call: TRBJ2-1; v_call: TRBV5-1; d_call: TRBD2; clone_size: few; cdr3_nt: TGCGCCAGCAGCTTGGTAGCGGGAGACCGCAATGAGCAGTTCTTC; cdr3_aa: CASSLVAGDRNEQFF
j_call: TRBJ2-7; v_call: TRBV2; d_call: -; clone_size: -; cdr3_nt: TGTGCCAGCAGCGGTCGGGGCCACGAGCAGTACTTC; cdr3_aa: CASSGRGHEQYF
j_call: TRBJ2-1; v_call: TRBV28; d_call: TRBD2; clone_size: few; cdr3_nt: TGTGCCAGCAGTTTATCGGGGACTAGCCACAATGAGCAGTTCTTC; cdr3_aa: CASSLSGTSHNEQFF
j_call: TRBJ2-3; v_call: TRBV7-2; d_call: -; clone_size: many; cdr3_nt: TGTGCCAGCAGCTTCTCCAAGTACACAGATACGCAGTATTTT; cdr3_aa: CASSFSKYTDTQYF
j_call: TRBJ1-2; v_call: TRBV9; d_call: -; clone_size: -; cdr3_nt: TGTGCCAGCAGCGTAGCTACTCCGGAGACAGCCACCTATGGCTACACCTTC; cdr3_aa: CASSVATPETATYGYTF
j_call: TRBJ2-7; v_call: TRBV10-3; d_call: TRBD2; clone_size: -; cdr3_nt: TGTGCCATCAGTGACGGGGGGGCAGGGGTTATTTACGAGCAGTACTTC; cdr3_aa: CAISDGGAGVIYEQYF
j_call: TRBJ2-5; v_call: TRBV25-1; d_call: -; clone_size: few; cdr3_nt: TGTGCCAGCAGTGGGGACGGCAGGGGCTGGGAGACCCAGTACTTC; cdr3_aa: CASSGDGRGWETQYF
j_call: TRBJ2-5; v_call: TRBV5-5; d_call: -; clone_size: -; cdr3_nt: TGTGCCAGCAGCTTGGAATTAGCGCGGGAGACCCAGTACTTC; cdr3_aa: CASSLELARETQYF
j_call: TRBJ2-7; v_call: TRBV5-1; d_call: TRBD1; clone_size: -; cdr3_nt: TGCGCCAGCAGCTTAGGGACAGGGGGCGGCACCTACGAGCAGTACTTC; cdr3_aa: CASSLGTGGGTYEQYF
j_call: TRBJ2-1; v_call: TRBV10-2; d_call: TRBD2; clone_size: -; cdr3_nt: TGCGCCAGCAGTGAGTCGGGGCTAGCGGGAGTCGGTGGGAATGAGCAGTTCTTC; cdr3_aa: CASSESGLAGVGGNEQFF
j_call: TRBJ1-5; v_call: TRBV28; d_call: -; clone_size: -; cdr3_nt: TGTGCCAGCAGTTTACGGGGAGGAGGATCGTCGCCCCAGCATTTT; cdr3_aa: CASSLRGGGSSPQHF
j_call: TRBJ2-2; v_call: TRBV12-3/TRBV12-4; d_call: TRBD2; clone_size: -; cdr3_nt: TGTGCCAGCAAGGGACTAGCGGGAACCGGGGAGCTGTTTTTT; cdr3_aa: CASKGLAGTGELFF